Listed here is a single T cell receptor (beta chain). The method was immunoSEQ multiplex PCR; TCRdb's version includes in-frame clones alone and lacks a portion of them. The table records about 150,000 clones, roughly 83% of them present only once. The data derive from a study of cytotoxic CD8 clonotypes in ibrutinib-treated CLL. The CDR3 spans 15 residues. CDR1 SGDLS and CDR2 YYNGEE come from the germline V gene. The V end was cut by 0 bases, the J end by 2 bases, with 11 bases between. The V gene is TRBV9, the J gene TRBJ2-5, with a tentative D call TRBD2 (5 bases). The TCR sequence derives from a human donor with chronic lymphocytic leukemia. The sample was PBMCs, taken after 12 months of ibrutinib treatment. The CDR3: CASSVGGPRQETQYF. The CDR3, as DNA: TGTGCCAGCAGCGTAGGAGGGCCCCGGCAAGAGACCCAGTACTTC.